Following are 29 T cell receptor beta chains from one sample sequenced in a study of blood T cell repertoires in COVID-19. Sequencing was performed with immunoSEQ multiplex PCR; in TCRdb, only in-frame clones are kept and a portion is missing. Among roughly 75,000 clones listed, about 80% were seen once. The sequenced material came from peripheral blood. The receptors derive from a man in his 70s with acute or convalescent COVID-19.

The CDR3 is CASSYEDSNTEAFF. Written as DNA, the CDR3 is TGTGCCAGCAGCTACGAGGACTCGAACACTGAAGCTTTCTTT. The chain recombines TRBV3-1 (or the pseudogene TRBV3-2) with TRBJ1-1, with unresolved D. The germline V gene encodes CDR1 LGHDT and CDR2 YNNKEL (reference sequence). The CDR3 totals 14 residues. Deletions cut 5 bases from V and 1 base from J, with 11 bases between.

V is TRBV24-1 and J is TRBJ2-7, with 7 positions matching TRBD1. From germline, CDR1 is KGHDR and CDR2 SFDVKD. Trimming cost V 4 bases and J 5 bases; bases outside gene matches: 4. The CDR3 covers 13 residues. CDR3 bases: TGTGCCACCAGTGAGGGGACAGAGGACGAGCAGTACTTC. It encodes CATSEGTEDEQYF.

This clone came up a few times. V usage is TRBV19 and J usage is TRBJ2-2, with 8 positions matching TRBD1. Trimming removed 3 bases from V and 1 base from J; junction bases left unmatched: 7. This CDR3 is 17 amino acids long. Germline assignment: CDR1 LNHDA and CDR2 SQIVND (reference sequence). CDR3 nucleotide sequence: TGTGCCAGTAGTATTAGGCGTGGGACAGGGAACACCGGGGAGCTGTTTTTT. It translates to CASSIRRGTGNTGELFF. Supplemented by reference TRBV19 and TRBJ2-2, the full variable domain reads DGGITQSPKYLFRKEGQNVTLSCEQNLNHDAMYWYRQDPGQGLRLIYYSQIVNDFQKGDIAEGYSVSREKKESFPLTVTSAQKNPTAFYLCASSIRRGTGNTGELFFGEGSRLTVL.

The chain carries TRBV27 and TRBJ2-1; tentative D call: TRBD2 (5 bases). Germline V gene lookup returns CDR1 MNHEY and CDR2 SMNVEV (reference sequence). This CDR3 spans 12 amino acids. With 8 bases removed from V and 11 bases from J, the gap between germline ends came to 16 bases. CDR3 DNA: TGTGCCAGCGCCCCTATGGACTCAAAGCAGTTCTTC. It specifies CASAPMDSKQFF.

In its sample, this clone was seen a few times. V and J are TRBV7-8 and TRBJ2-4; 11 bases are a match to TRBD2. V gave up 5 bases and J gave up 0 bases; unmatched junction bases: 15. In germline, CDR1 is SGHVS, CDR2 FQNEAQ. This CDR3 is 20 amino acids long. The CDR3 nucleotides are TGTGCCAGCAGCCGAAAACTAGCGGGAGATCTTGGTGGAGCCAAAAACATTCAGTACTTC. Translation: CASSRKLAGDLGGAKNIQYF.

The J gene is TRBJ2-5, the V gene TRBV3-1 (or the pseudogene TRBV3-2); possibly TRBD2 for D (6 bases). Per the germline V gene, CDR1 is LGHDT and CDR2 is YNNKEL (reference sequence). V shed 6 bases and J shed 5 bases, with 16 bases lying between them. This CDR3 has 14 residues. CDR3 region: CASSPTGGGETQYF. The DNA for the CDR3 is TGTGCCAGCAGTCCCACCGGGGGAGGTGAGACCCAGTACTTC.

The chain links TRBV27 to TRBJ1-1, with 8 bases identical to TRBD1. The V segment lost 5 bases and the J segment 5 bases; nucleotides outside the gene matches: 13. Germline CDR1 is MNHEY and CDR2 is SMNVEV (reference sequence). This CDR3 has 16 residues. CDR3 sequence: CASSRRYSGGITEAFF. CDR3 in DNA: TGTGCCAGCAGTCGACGCTACTCAGGGGGCATAACTGAAGCTTTCTTT.

For the CDR3, the DNA is TGCAGCGTTGCAAGAAGGAGGGATGAAAAACTGTTTTTT. It is translated as CSVARRRDEKLFF. The chain couples TRBV29-1 to TRBJ1-4; D gene unclear. Germline V lookup: CDR1 SQVTM, CDR2 ANQGSEA. The V and J ends lost 4 bases and 6 bases respectively, with 12 bases between them. The CDR3 sequence is 13 residues long.

The rearrangement joins TRBV28 to TRBJ2-1; weak D call: TRBD1 (5 bases). Germline assignment: CDR1 MDHEN and CDR2 SYDVKM. Trimming left V 7 bases short and J 2 bases short, with 12 bases between. This CDR3 has 14 residues. The CDR3 nucleotides are TGTGCCAGCATGGGGCTCTCCGCCTACAATGAGCAGTTCTTC. It is translated as CASMGLSAYNEQFF.

The chain uses TRBV28 and TRBJ1-2, with 7 bases matching TRBD1. CDR3 length equals 15 residues. V lost 7 bases to trimming and J lost 2 bases; unmatched junction nucleotides: 10. CDR1 is MDHEN, CDR2 SYDVKM, per germline. The CDR3 DNA reads as TGTGCCAGCATCTCCGCCGGGACAGAGAACTATGGCTACACCTTC. It specifies CASISAGTENYGYTF.

In its sample, this clone was seen a few times. The chain links TRBV7-6 to TRBJ2-2, with D perhaps matching TRBD2 (6 bases). The CDR3 contains 13 residues. V was trimmed by 2 bases and J by 7 bases, leaving 8 bases between them. The germline gives CDR1 SGHVS, CDR2 FNYEAQ. CDR3 sequence reads: CASSLKEGGELFF. The CDR3 nucleotides are TGTGCCAGCAGCTTAAAGGAGGGCGGGGAGCTGTTTTTT.

The chain recombines TRBV30 with TRBJ1-4; TRBD1 might be the D (6 bases). The CDR3 has 14 residues. The germline CDR1 and CDR2 sequences are GTSNPN and SVGIG (reference sequence). Trimming cost V 1 base and J 4 bases, with 10 bases left between them. The CDR3 nucleotides read TGTGCCTGGAGTGAGGGGGGGAATAATGAAAAACTGTTTTTT. It translates to CAWSEGGNNEKLFF.

The chain joins TRBV7-6 to TRBJ2-7; 10 bases fit TRBD1. Germline lookup yields CDR1 SGHVS and CDR2 FNYEAQ. This CDR3 contains 14 residues. With 4 bases clipped from V and 3 bases from J, the junction kept 3 bases outside the gene matches. As DNA, the CDR3 is TGTGCCAGCAGCTCGACAGGGGGCGGCTACGAGCAGTACTTC. It specifies CASSSTGGGYEQYF.

The J gene is TRBJ2-3, the V gene TRBV7-2, with TRBD2 matching 13 bases. Trimming took 1 base from V and 6 from J; bases not matched to a gene: 1. Germline loops: CDR1 SGHTA, CDR2 FQGNSA. CDR3 size: 15 residues. Here the CDR3 DNA reads TGTGCCAGCAGCTTAGTGGGACTAGCGGGGGATACGCAGTATTTT. Protein: CASSLVGLAGDTQYF. Supplemented by reference TRBV7-2 and TRBJ2-3, the full variable domain reads GAGVSQSPSNKVTEKGKDVELRCDPISGHTALYWYRQSLGQGLEFLIYFQGNSAPDKSGLPSDRFSAERTGGSVSTLTIQRTQQEDSAVYLCASSLVGLAGDTQYFGPGTRLTVL.

This chain links TRBV14 with TRBJ2-7; 8 bases map to TRBD1. The germline V gene has CDR1 SGHDN and CDR2 FVKESK. This CDR3 spans 13 amino acids. Germline trimming cut 3 bases from V and 9 bases from J; bases unmatched to any gene: 7. This chain's CDR3 is CASSQASTGAQYF. CDR3 nucleotide sequence: TGTGCCAGCAGCCAGGCATCGACAGGGGCGCAGTACTTC. Drawing the rest from reference TRBV14 and TRBJ2-7, the complete variable domain is EAGVTQFPSHSVIEKGQTVTLRCDPISGHDNLYWYRRVMGKEIKFLLHFVKESKQDESGMPNNRFLAERTGGTYSTLKVQPAELEDSGVYFCASSQASTGAQYFGPGTRLTVT.

The chain employs TRBV7-9 and TRBJ1-1, with D unclear. There are 14 residues in the CDR3. Trimming removed 0 bases at V and 2 bases at J, with 7 bases between. Germline assignment: CDR1 SEHNR and CDR2 FQNEAQ (reference sequence). CDR3 amino acids: CASSLAAANTEAFF. DNA for the CDR3: TGTGCCAGCAGCTTAGCGGCGGCTAACACTGAAGCTTTCTTT.

This clone was counted a single time. The genes are TRBV30 and TRBJ1-1; D is perhaps TRBD1 (5 bases). V was trimmed by 3 bases and J by 6 bases, leaving 11 bases between them. The germline CDR1 and CDR2 sequences are GTSNPN and SVGIG (reference sequence). The CDR3 runs 12 residues. The CDR3 nucleotides read TGTGCCTGGAGCCCTGGGGGGTCTGAAGCTTTCTTT. This sequence encodes CAWSPGGSEAFF.

V gene TRBV7-8 combines with J gene TRBJ2-5; D possibly corresponds to TRBD2 (6 bases). The CDR3 sequence is 16 residues long. Per the germline V gene, CDR1 is SGHVS and CDR2 is FQNEAQ. V was pared by 4 bases and J by 2 bases, with 17 bases between. CDR3 sequence reads: CASSSREPLAQETQYF. The CDR3 DNA reads TGTGCCAGCAGCTCTCGGGAGCCTCTAGCTCAAGAGACCCAGTACTTC. Complete variable domain (other parts from reference TRBV7-8 and TRBJ2-5): GAGVSQSPRYKVAKRGQDVALRCDPISGHVSLFWYQQALGQGPEFLTYFQNEAQLDKSGLPSDRFFAERPEGSVSTLKIQRTQQEDSAVYLCASSSREPLAQETQYFGPGTRLLVL.

The chain recombines TRBV5-1 with TRBJ2-5; 11 bases map to TRBD2. The V gene end was trimmed by 3 bases and the J gene end by 4 bases; junction bases not matched to a gene: 5. Germline V CDR1 and CDR2: SGHRS, YFSETQ. The CDR3 extends over 15 amino acids. CDR3 nucleotides: TGCGCCAGCAGCTCCACTGGACTAGCGGGAGAGACCCAGTACTTC. Its protein product is CASSSTGLAGETQYF.

V is TRBV27 and J is TRBJ1-2; TRBD1 might be the D (6 bases). Germline V gives CDR1 MNHEY, CDR2 SMNVEV (reference sequence). The CDR3 is made up of 13 amino acids. V lost 4 bases and J lost 4, with 10 bases in between. This chain's CDR3 is CASSYREGYGYTF. The DNA of the CDR3 is TGTGCCAGCAGTTACAGGGAGGGCTATGGCTACACCTTC.

The chain carries TRBV7-3 and TRBJ2-1; 11 bases line up with TRBD2. CDR1 and CDR2 (germline): SGHTA, FQGTGA. V gave up 3 bases and J gave up 4 bases; unmatched junction bases: 2. This CDR3 region has 15 residues. In DNA form, the CDR3 reads TGTGCCAGCAGCTTGGTAGCGGGAGGGTACAATGAGCAGTTCTTC. Translating gives CASSLVAGGYNEQFF.

This chain links TRBV9 with TRBJ1-2; 9 nucleotides agree with TRBD1. Trimming removed 2 bases from V and 4 bases from J; junction bases left unmatched: 3. Looked up from germline, CDR1 is SGDLS and CDR2 is YYNGEE. The CDR3 runs to 14 residues. CDR3 nucleotides: TGTGCCAGCAGCGTGGACAGGGGCGGCTATGGCTACACCTTC. Protein product: CASSVDRGGYGYTF.

This chain links TRBV18 with TRBJ2-7, with a weak D call TRBD1 (6 bases). The CDR3 sequence is 15 residues long. Germline V gene lookup returns CDR1 KGHSH and CDR2 LQKENI. Trimming cost V 2 bases and J 3 bases, with 14 bases left between them. CDR3 protein: CASSPTSTGDYEQYF. DNA for the CDR3: TGTGCCAGCTCACCAACCTCGACAGGAGACTACGAGCAGTACTTC.

This chain uses TRBV6-2 or TRBV6-3 with TRBJ2-7; 9 bases line up with TRBD2. Trimming at V came to 0 bases and at J to 6 bases, leaving 6 bases not matched to a gene. This CDR3 has 15 amino acids. Germline assignment: CDR1 MNHEY and CDR2 SVGEGT. The CDR3 region is CASSYSASGIGEQYF. In DNA form, the CDR3 reads TGTGCCAGCAGTTACTCGGCTAGCGGGATTGGCGAGCAGTACTTC.

The CDR3, as DNA: TGTGCCACCAGGGGGGGTAGCGGGAGTCGCGACACCGGGGAGCTGTTTTTT. Protein: CATRGGSGSRDTGELFF. The chain joins TRBV10-3 to TRBJ2-2, with TRBD2 matching over 9 bases. Germline CDR1 reads ENHRY; CDR2 reads SYGVKD. V was pared by 10 bases and J by 3 bases, with 15 bases of the junction left unmatched. The CDR3 runs 17 residues.

This chain connects TRBV7-3 to TRBJ2-3; no firm D call. CDR3 length: 16 residues. The germline V and J ends were trimmed by 2 bases and 2 bases, with 14 bases remaining between them. Germline V CDR1 and CDR2: SGHTA, FQGTGA. The CDR3 protein is CASSLVSGGSTDTQYF. The DNA of the CDR3 is TGTGCCAGCAGCTTAGTCTCTGGCGGATCCACAGATACGCAGTATTTT.

This rearrangement joins TRBV6-5 to TRBJ1-2, with 7 bases that match TRBD1. J gave up 4 bases and V 4 bases, and 12 bases lay outside the gene matches. CDR3 length: 16 amino acids. Germline CDR1 reads MNHEY; CDR2 reads SVGAGI. The CDR3 reads CASSLTPTGTIYGYTF. DNA for the CDR3: TGTGCCAGCAGTTTAACCCCGACAGGGACAATCTATGGCTACACCTTC.

V gene TRBV14 combines with J gene TRBJ2-4, with 7 bases that match TRBD1. V shed 5 bases, J shed 1 base, and the junction held 5 bases outside the gene matches. The CDR3 consists of 15 residues. The germline gives CDR1 SGHDN, CDR2 FVKESK. The DNA of the CDR3 is TGTGCCAGCAGCACAACAGGGGATGCCAAAAACATTCAGTACTTC. Its translation is CASSTTGDAKNIQYF.

The chain has TRBV9 and TRBJ2-7, with 9 bases fitting TRBD2. Trimming cost V 3 bases and J 1 base; bases outside gene matches: 11. The V gene's germline CDR1 is SGDLS and CDR2 YYNGEE. The CDR3 is 17 residues long. DNA for the CDR3: TGTGCCAGCAGCGCCGGATTTTCGAGCGGGAGGTCCTACGAGCAGTACTTC. Translation gives CASSAGFSSGRSYEQYF.